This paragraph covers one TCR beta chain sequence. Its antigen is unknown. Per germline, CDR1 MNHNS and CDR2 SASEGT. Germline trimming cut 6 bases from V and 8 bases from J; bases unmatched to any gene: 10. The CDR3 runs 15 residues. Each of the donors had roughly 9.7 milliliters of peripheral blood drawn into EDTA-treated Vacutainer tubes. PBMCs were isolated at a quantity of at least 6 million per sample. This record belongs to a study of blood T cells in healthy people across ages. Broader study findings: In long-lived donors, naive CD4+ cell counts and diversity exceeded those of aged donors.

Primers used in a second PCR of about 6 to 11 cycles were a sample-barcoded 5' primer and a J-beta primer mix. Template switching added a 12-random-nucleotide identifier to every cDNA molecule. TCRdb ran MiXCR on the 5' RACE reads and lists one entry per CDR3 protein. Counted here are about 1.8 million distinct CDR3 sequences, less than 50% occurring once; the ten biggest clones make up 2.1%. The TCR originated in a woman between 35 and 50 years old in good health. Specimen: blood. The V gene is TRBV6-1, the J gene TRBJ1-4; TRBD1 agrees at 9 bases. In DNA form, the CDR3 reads TGTGCCAGCAGGGCAGCCGGGACAGGGAGAGAAAAACTGTTTTTT. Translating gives CASRAAGTGREKLFF.